This paragraph reports one T cell receptor (beta chain). This receptor's antigen is unknown. No much larger clonotype is one base removed from it; base qualities were not supplied. These data belong to a study of blood T cell repertoires in COVID-19 (TCRdb year 2020). Context from the whole study: Samples covering the acute and convalescent phases of COVID-19 were provided by collaborators in the United States, Italy and Spain. The prospective study material was composed of cDNA or gDNA derived from T cells, B-cell-depleted T cells, or PBMCs. The dataset comprised deeply sampled blood TCRbeta repertoires from subjects exposed to, actively infected with, or recovered from COVID-19. A freely available public database, intended as a resource for researchers studying the immune response to SARS-CoV-2, is where the repertoires were released. The samples were drawn from two sources: the first 160 participants of the ongoing ImmuneRACE study, and some 1,300 subjects contributed by 6 global collaborators. Nearly every sample came with metadata listing a de-identified subject ID, COVID-19 status, age in years and sex. Where available, HLA class I and class II types were taken from metadata supplied by the sample provider and were not determined by assay-based typing. Here is what the overall study found, with its caveats: How much clinical and demographic metadata was included differed by source and by participant, and the metadata was provided uncurated.

Trimming removed 3 bases from V and 5 bases from J, leaving 15 bases between the germline ends. The germline V gene (reference sequence) sets CDR1 to DFQATT and CDR2 to SNEGSKA. Inclusive of the bounding cysteine and phenylalanine, the CDR3 is 14 residues long. Only CDR3 DNA is held: 42 bases, read in frame from base 1. TCRbeta CDR3 regions were amplified from genomic DNA by means of the immunoSEQ Assay, a bias-controlled multiplex PCR. On the authors' methods: Within the assay, amplification of reference gene primers was used to estimate how many nucleated cells each sample contained. To quantify the absolute abundance of each unique TCRbeta CDR3 rearrangement, sequence reads were collapsed and filtered. For each sample, productive Simpson clonality was calculated as the square root of Simpson's diversity index over productive rearrangements. The table comes from immuneACCESS by way of TCRdb, which keeps in-frame sequences with V and J called. Part of the clones is missing from these tables; in studies checked, under half for an unresolved V gene and the rest for unknown reasons. That table supplies the V and J calls and clone size; D and trimming were determined from the DNA. The sample has 150,000 to 200,000 clones on record, almost 85% of them singletons. The top ten hold approximately 11% of the sample.

In the prospective study, participants were roughly 18 to 95 years old, resided in 25 or so geographic areas of the United States, and were enrolled through a virtual design. Cohort assignment in the prospective study relied on participant-reported clinical history from a screening survey and a study questionnaire. Recovered participants in ImmuneRACE Cohort 3 were defined as having two consecutive negative NP/OP PCR tests, clearance from a healthcare professional, or resolution of symptoms. Each participant in the prospective study had whole blood, serum and a nasopharyngeal or oropharyngeal swab collected by mobile phlebotomists. Additional blood draws and questionnaires over an approximately two-month period could optionally be provided by prospective study participants. Before DNA extraction, prospective study blood samples were shipped either frozen or at room temperature.

The chain uses TRBV20-1 and TRBJ2-3; the D gene assignment is ambiguous. Sequenced material: PBMCs or T cells enriched from blood (not recorded which). The TCR originated in a man in his forties or fifties who had recovered from COVID-19. This receptor carries the CDR3 CSASGEQPQDTQYF. In nucleotide form, the sequence is TGCAGTGCTAGTGGAGAACAGCCACAAGATACGCAGTATTTT.